This record looks at one T cell receptor beta chain sequence and its context. The clone's antigen remains unknown. Per-base qualities were not stored, and no clone one base away is much larger. CD8 naive samples were CD45RO-negative cells positively selected for CCR7, giving a CD45RA+CCR7+ population that excluded TemRA cells. Healthy HIV-negative adults with no recently reported acute infections or vaccinations were included as donors. Every donor was a Caucasian adult residing in Nashville, Tennessee, USA. After blood collection by leukapheresis, PBMCs were isolated using Ficoll-Histopaque density gradient centrifugation and then cryopreserved in the vapor phase of liquid nitrogen. Purity and quantity of every magnetically sorted T cell population were checked by analytical flow cytometry. Each sorted fraction had its genomic DNA isolated and then quantified by UV absorbance on a Nanodrop 2000c.

This record comes from a study of shared clonotypes between healthy human individuals (TCRdb year 2020). Study-level background: The cohort included three men and a couple of women between 18 and 49 years of age. For each donor, CD4 naive and CD4 memory were each given three plates, CD8 naive was given two plates, and CD8 memory was given one plate. To estimate repertoire size and how much clonotype sharing occurs between individuals, the study deeply sequenced the blood TCR repertoires of roughly 5 healthy adults. Different laboratories and diverse techniques were used to prepare libraries and sequence TCR repertoires, to increase sequencing depth and limit assay-specific biases. Each donor's leukapheresis produced roughly between about 0.9 and 9.5 billion PBMCs.

Using the deep immunoSEQ assay, multiplex PCR amplified TCR CDR3 regions from genomic DNA. Extracted genomic DNA from each cell subset was spread evenly across all wells of several immunoSEQ 96-well plates, with each plate serving as a replicate. For sorted subsets, about 0.2 ug genomic DNA, equal to 25,000 to 35,000 T cell genomes, was loaded into each replicate PCR. The purified libraries were quantified using a Qubit 3.0 fluorometer, sized with a Bioanalyzer 2100, and then quantified again using the KAPA Library Quantification kit. Every immunoSEQ 96-well plate was sequenced on a dedicated single-read 150-cycle Illumina NextSeq 550 flow cell. In the authors' own workflow: The immunoSEQ output contained only junctional sequences without quality scores, so filtering could not match that applied to full-length reads. Sequences were annotated with PyIR, a Python wrapper for IgBLAST v1.9, and V/J genes and CDR3 were assigned using IMGT germline references. Any read was removed if the V/J assignment was weak (E-value above 1e-6), the CDR3 was missing, or the read contained stop codons, out-of-frame junctions, or ambiguous translated residues. A V3J clonotype was defined by an identical inferred V gene, J gene, and CDR3 amino acid sequence. Percentage overlap between repertoires was computed as shared unique clonotypes divided by the size of the smaller repertoire. RTK rarefaction, the Chao1 estimator, and Recon v2.1 estimates of unobserved clonotypes were used to assess repertoire richness. OLGA was used to compute generation probabilities for all TCRbeta clonotypes that the gDNA method yielded from a few donors. TCRdb holds this immuneACCESS table with in-frame rearrangements only. Some clones are missing; in checked studies, unresolved V genes explain under half, and the rest has no known cause. V, J and clone size are those of that table, while D and trimming were read from the DNA. For this sample the table gives some 2 million clones, of which roughly 95% were detected only once. The ten largest clones represent approximately 1.2% of the sample.

Clipping removes 4 bases from V and 3 bases from J, with 6 as the unmatched junction base count. From cysteine to phenylalanine, the CDR3 is 15 amino acids long. Just CDR3 DNA is preserved here, 45 bases in frame from base 1. The germline V gene gives CDR1 as MDHEN and CDR2 as SYDVKM. General conclusions and limits of the study: When several donors were compared, the shared fraction of clonotypes was about 5.5% for naive CD4, 3.5% to 4% for naive CD8, more than 2% for memory CD4, and about 0.36% for memory CD8. Sampling was restricted to blood, and TCR repertoires in tissues likely differ from the TCR repertoires found in blood. Based on pairwise subsampling, the degree of clonotype sharing among donors was expected to be affected by sequencing depth. Because the study included a small number of donors, the genetic and exposure-history diversity represented was limited. Compared with non-shared clonotypes, clonotypes shared by all four sorted-subset donors had higher generation probabilities. Estimated clonotype richness was generally larger for naive than for memory subsets. Incomplete sequencing was indicated by rarefaction of sorted-subset datasets, despite the large sequencing depth.

The sequence joins TRBV28 to TRBJ2-7, and 10 junction bases match TRBD1. The receptor was derived from a man younger than 30 in good health. What was sequenced was naive CD8+ T cells sorted from blood. Read against the paper, the sample's cell subset or site label means: CD45RA+CCR7+. The DNA sequence follows: TGTGCCAGCAGTTCCGTGACAGGGGGCATCTACGAGCAGTACTTC. Its protein is CASSSVTGGIYEQYF.